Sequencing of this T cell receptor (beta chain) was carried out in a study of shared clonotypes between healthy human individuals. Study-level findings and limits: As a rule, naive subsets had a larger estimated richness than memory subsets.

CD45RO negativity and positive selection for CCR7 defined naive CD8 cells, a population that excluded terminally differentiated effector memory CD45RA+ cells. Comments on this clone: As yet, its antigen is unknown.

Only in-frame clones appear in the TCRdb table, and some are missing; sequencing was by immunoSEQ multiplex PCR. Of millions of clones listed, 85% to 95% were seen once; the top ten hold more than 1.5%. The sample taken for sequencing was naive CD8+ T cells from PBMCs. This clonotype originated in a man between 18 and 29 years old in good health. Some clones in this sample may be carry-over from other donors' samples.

For the CDR3, the DNA is TGTGCCAGCAGCTTTTACCGGGGACTGGGGGCCAAAAACATTCAGTACTTC. Its protein is CASSFYRGLGAKNIQYF. The rearrangement uses TRBV11-2 and TRBJ2-4; D is perhaps TRBD2 (6 bases). Trimming pared 3 bases from V and 1 base from J, leaving 16 bases between. The CDR3 is 17 residues long. Germline loops: CDR1 SGHAT, CDR2 FQNNGV.